Each of the 10 T cell receptor beta chains below was sequenced from the same sample in a study of esophageal squamous cell carcinoma under preoperative chemotherapy. A single record per CDR3 protein comes from TCRdb applying MiXCR to the PCR reads. The sample holds about 18,000 distinct CDR3 sequences, more than 45% seen once. The time point denotes: after preoperative PTX-NDP chemotherapy. The sample here was taken from a patient given preoperative chemotherapy. The receptors stem from a human donor with esophageal squamous cell carcinoma. The donor label of this sample is uncertain.

This clonotype was counted ten times or more. A clone one base away is much larger, so this may be a read error. The V and J genes are TRBV11-3 and TRBJ2-5; D might be TRBD1 or TRBD2, each matching 5 bases. The CDR3 extends over 13 amino acids. Trimming took 6 bases from V and 11 from J, leaving 19 bases between them. CDR1 SGHNT and CDR2 YENEEA come from the germline V gene. For the CDR3, the DNA is TGTGCCAGCAGTGAGCTAGGGGAGAATGAGCAGTACTTC. Translating gives CASSELGENEQYF.

The chain links TRBV12-3 or TRBV12-4 to TRBJ2-7; a weak D match, TRBD1 (6 bases). The DNA end lines up better with TRBJ2-1; the J call may be wrong. The CDR3 sequence is 13 residues long. The CDR3 DNA follows: TGTGCCAGCAGTCGACAGGCTATGGATGAGCAGTTCTTC. This gives the protein CASSRQAMDEQFF.

Of note for this clonotype: Because it lacks the conserved phenylalanine or tryptophan at the end, this CDR3 is likely a read error. No DNA is shown, since the ends of the CDR3 on it are uncertain; the CDR3 is the one TCRdb lists. The chain is built from TRBV7-8 and TRBJ2-5; the table's D call TRBD2 went unverified against the DNA. The length of the CDR3 is 14 amino acids, counting both ends. The germline CDR1 and CDR2 sequences are SGHVS and FQNEAQ. CDR3 region: CASSSTTTTETRFS.

This clonotype is judged medium-sized. The chain combines TRBV11-2 with TRBJ2-1; 9 bases are shared with TRBD1. The CDR3 is made up of 15 amino acids. V shed 5 bases and J 13 bases; nucleotides not matched to a gene: 15. CDR1 is SGHAT and CDR2 is FQNNGV in the germline V gene. CDR3 in amino acids: CASSVTGGNGETQFF. CDR3 in DNA: TGTGCCAGCAGCGTTACAGGGGGCAACGGGGAGACCCAGTTCTTC.

By share, this clonotype ranks as large. The V gene is TRBV7-2, the J gene TRBJ2-5; D is unclear. The CDR3 has 12 residues. Between the trimmed V and J ends, which lost 8 bases and 0 bases, there was a span of 7 bases. Germline CDR1 is SGHTA and CDR2 is FQGNSA. In nucleotides, the CDR3 is TGTGCCAGCGAGCAGAACCAAGAGACCCAGTACTTC. Its protein is CASEQNQETQYF. The full variable domain, its missing parts supplied by reference TRBV7-2 and TRBJ2-5, is GAGVSQSPSNKVTEKGKDVELRCDPISGHTALYWYRQSLGQGLEFLIYFQGNSAPDKSGLPSDRFSAERTGGSVSTLTIQRTQQEDSAVYLCASEQNQETQYFGPGTRLLVL.

The rearrangement joins TRBV7-9 to TRBJ2-1, with D unclear. The V end lost 0 bases, the J end lost 10 bases, and 10 bases lay between the germline ends. The CDR3 spans 13 residues. Per germline, CDR1 SEHNR and CDR2 FQNEAQ (reference sequence). CDR3: CASSLAQGREQFF. The CDR3 bases are TGTGCCAGCAGCTTAGCGCAAGGGCGCGAGCAGTTCTTC.

On this clonotype: No DNA is shown, since the ends of the CDR3 on it are uncertain; the CDR3 is the one TCRdb lists. This chain connects TRBV7-5 to TRBJ2-2. TRBV7-5 is listed as a pseudogene. The CDR3 has 17 residues if both end residues are counted. The CDR3 here is CISVPEAKRHLTGELFF.

Ten or more counts support this clonotype. This may come from a read error, since a much larger clone is one base off. V and J are TRBV11-1 and TRBJ2-1, with D maybe TRBD2 (6 bases). The DNA end is a closer match to TRBJ2-7, so the J assignment may be wrong. Germline CDR1 and CDR2: SGHAT and FQDESV (reference sequence). This CDR3 is 17 amino acids long. The CDR3 sequence is CASSLSYPMGGYNEQYF. The CDR3 bases are TGTGCCAGCAGCTTATCCTACCCAATGGGGGGATACAATGAGCAGTACTTC.

The chain has TRBV10-3 and TRBJ2-1; D remains ambiguous. This CDR3 is 12 amino acids long. The germline gives CDR1 ENHRY, CDR2 SYGVKD. Between the trimmed V and J ends, which lost 10 bases and 0 bases, there was a span of 7 bases. In DNA form, the CDR3 reads TGTGCCACCAGCGACTCCTACAATGAGCAGTTCTTC. Translation: CATSDSYNEQFF.

This chain links TRBV6-2 or TRBV6-3 with TRBJ2-7, with D uncertain. CDR1 and CDR2 (germline): MNHEY, SVGEGT. V gave up 2 bases and J gave up 2 bases, with 4 bases separating them. CDR3 length: 12 amino acids. CDR3 coding DNA: TGTGCCAGCAGTTACCGCCCCTACGAGCAGTACTTC. Its translation: CASSYRPYEQYF.